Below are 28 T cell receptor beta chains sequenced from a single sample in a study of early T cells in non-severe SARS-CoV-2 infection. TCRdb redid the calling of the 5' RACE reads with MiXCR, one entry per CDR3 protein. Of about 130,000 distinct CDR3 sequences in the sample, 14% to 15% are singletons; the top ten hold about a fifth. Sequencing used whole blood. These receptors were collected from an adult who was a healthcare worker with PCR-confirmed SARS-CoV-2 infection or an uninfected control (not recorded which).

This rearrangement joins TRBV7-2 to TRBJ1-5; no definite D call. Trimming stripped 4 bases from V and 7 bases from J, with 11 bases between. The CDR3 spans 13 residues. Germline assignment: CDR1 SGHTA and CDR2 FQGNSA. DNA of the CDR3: TGTGCCAGCAGCTCGCGACACCGGCAGCCCCAGCATTTT. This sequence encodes CASSSRHRQPQHF.

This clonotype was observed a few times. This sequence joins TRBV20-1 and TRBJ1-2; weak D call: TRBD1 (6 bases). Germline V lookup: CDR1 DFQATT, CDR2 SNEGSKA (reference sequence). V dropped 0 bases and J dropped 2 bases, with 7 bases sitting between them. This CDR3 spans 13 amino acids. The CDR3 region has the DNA TGCAGTGCTAGAGAAGACAGGAACTATGGCTACACCTTC. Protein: CSAREDRNYGYTF.

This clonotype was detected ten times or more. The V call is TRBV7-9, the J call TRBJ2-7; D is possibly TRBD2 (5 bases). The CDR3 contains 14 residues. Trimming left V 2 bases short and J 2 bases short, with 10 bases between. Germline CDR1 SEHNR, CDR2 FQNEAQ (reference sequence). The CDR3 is CASSLISGPYEQYF. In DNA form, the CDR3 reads TGTGCCAGCAGCTTAATCAGCGGCCCCTACGAGCAGTACTTC. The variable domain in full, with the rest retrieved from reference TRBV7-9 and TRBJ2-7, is DTGVSQNPRHKITKRGQNVTFRCDPISEHNRLYWYRQTLGQGPEFLTYFQNEAQLEKSRLLSDRFSAERPKGSFSTLEIQRTEQGDSAMYLCASSLISGPYEQYFGPGTRLTVT.

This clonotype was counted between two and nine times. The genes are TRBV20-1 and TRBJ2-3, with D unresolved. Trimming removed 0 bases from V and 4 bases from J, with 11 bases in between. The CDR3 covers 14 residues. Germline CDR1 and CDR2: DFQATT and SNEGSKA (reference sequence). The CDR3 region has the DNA TGCAGTGCTAGAGATGGTGGCCCCTCAGATACGCAGTATTTT. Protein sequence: CSARDGGPSDTQYF.

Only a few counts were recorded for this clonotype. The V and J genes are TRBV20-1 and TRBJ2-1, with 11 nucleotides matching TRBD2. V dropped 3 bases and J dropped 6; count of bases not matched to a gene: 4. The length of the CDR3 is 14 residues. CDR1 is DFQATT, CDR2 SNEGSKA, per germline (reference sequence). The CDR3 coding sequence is TGCAGTGCTAGCTCCACTAGCGGGAGCAATGAGCAGTTCTTC. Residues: CSASSTSGSNEQFF.

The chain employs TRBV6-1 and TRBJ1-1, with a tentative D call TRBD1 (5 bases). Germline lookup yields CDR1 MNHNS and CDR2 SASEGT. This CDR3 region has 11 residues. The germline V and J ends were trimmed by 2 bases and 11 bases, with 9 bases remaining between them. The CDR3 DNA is TGTGCCAGCAGTGAATATGGGGACGCTTTCTTT. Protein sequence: CASSEYGDAFF.

For the CDR3, the DNA is TGTGCCAGCAGTTTAGGGCTGAGCTCTGGAAACACCATATATTTT. It codes for CASSLGLSSGNTIYF. The J gene is TRBJ1-3, the V gene TRBV12-3 or TRBV12-4; no definite D call. The CDR3 totals 15 residues. Trimming removed 1 base at V and 0 bases at J, with 7 bases between.

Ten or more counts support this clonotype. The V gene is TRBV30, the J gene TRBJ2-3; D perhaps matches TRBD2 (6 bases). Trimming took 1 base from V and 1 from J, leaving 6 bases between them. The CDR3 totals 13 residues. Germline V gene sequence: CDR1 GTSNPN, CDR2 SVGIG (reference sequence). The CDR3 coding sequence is TGTGCCTGGAGTGCGGGGGGCACAGATACGCAGTATTTT. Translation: CAWSAGGTDTQYF.

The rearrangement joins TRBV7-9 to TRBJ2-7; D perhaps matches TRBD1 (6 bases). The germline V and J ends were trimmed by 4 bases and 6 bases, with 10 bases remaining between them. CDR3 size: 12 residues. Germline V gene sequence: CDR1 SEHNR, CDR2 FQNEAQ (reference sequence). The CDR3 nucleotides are TGTGCCAGCAGCTCCGGGACATTCGAGCAGTACTTC. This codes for CASSSGTFEQYF.

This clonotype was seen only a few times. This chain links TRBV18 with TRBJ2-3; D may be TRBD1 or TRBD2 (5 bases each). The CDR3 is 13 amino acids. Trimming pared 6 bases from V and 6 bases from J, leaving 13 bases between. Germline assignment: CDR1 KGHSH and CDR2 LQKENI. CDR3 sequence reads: CASSPRDADTQYF. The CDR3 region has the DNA TGTGCCAGCTCCCCTAGGGACGCTGATACGCAGTATTTT.

The CDR3 region has the DNA TGCAGCGTTACACCCATAGGTTATGATGGCTACACCTTC. The encoded protein is CSVTPIGYDGYTF. This chain connects TRBV29-1 to TRBJ1-2, with no clear D. Germline CDR1 SQVTM, CDR2 ANQGSEA. There are 13 residues in the CDR3. The germline V and J ends were trimmed by 5 bases and 6 bases, with 16 bases remaining between them.

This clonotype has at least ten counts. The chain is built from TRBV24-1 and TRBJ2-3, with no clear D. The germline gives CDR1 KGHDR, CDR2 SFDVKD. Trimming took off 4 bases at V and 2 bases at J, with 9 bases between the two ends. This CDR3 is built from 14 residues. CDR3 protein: CATSEAGPTDTQYF. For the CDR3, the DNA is TGTGCCACCAGTGAGGCCGGACCCACAGATACGCAGTATTTT.

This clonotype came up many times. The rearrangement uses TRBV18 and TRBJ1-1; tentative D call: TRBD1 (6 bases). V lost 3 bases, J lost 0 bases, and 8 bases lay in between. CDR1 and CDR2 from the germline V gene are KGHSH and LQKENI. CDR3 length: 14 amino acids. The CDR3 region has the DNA TGTGCCAGCTCACCCGGACAGCTGAACACTGAAGCTTTCTTT. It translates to CASSPGQLNTEAFF.

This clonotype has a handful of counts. The CDR3 loop reads CASSYKRVGIIEAFF. CDR3 nucleotide sequence: TGTGCCAGCAGTTACAAGCGGGTGGGGATCATAGAAGCTTTCTTT. The V call is TRBV6-2 or TRBV6-3, the J call TRBJ1-1, with D unclear. The CDR3 spans 15 residues. Germline V gene lookup returns CDR1 MNHEY and CDR2 SVGEGT. Deletions cut 2 bases from V and 8 bases from J, with 18 bases between.

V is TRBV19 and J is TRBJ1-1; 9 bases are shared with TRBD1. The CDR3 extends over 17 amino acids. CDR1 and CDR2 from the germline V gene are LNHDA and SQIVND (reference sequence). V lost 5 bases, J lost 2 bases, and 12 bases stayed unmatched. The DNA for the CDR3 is TGTGCCAGTAGTCCGCACCCACAGGGGGCTGGTAACACTGAAGCTTTCTTT. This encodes CASSPHPQGAGNTEAFF.

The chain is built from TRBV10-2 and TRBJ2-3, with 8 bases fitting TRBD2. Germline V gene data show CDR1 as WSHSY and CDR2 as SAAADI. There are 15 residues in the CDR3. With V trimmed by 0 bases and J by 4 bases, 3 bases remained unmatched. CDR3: CASSESAGGSDTQYF. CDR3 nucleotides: TGCGCCAGCAGTGAGTCTGCGGGGGGCTCAGATACGCAGTATTTT.

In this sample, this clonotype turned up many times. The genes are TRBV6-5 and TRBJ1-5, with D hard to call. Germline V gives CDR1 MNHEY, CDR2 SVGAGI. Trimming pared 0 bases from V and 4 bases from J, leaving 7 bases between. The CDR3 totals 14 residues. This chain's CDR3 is CASSYSGGNQPQHF. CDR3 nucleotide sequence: TGTGCCAGCAGTTACTCGGGAGGGAATCAGCCCCAGCATTTT.

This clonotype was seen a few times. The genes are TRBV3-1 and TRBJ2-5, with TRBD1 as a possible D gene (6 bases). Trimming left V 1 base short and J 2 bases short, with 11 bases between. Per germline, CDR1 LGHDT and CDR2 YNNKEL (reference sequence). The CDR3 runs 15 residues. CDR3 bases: TGTGCCAGCAGCCAAGTGGGGGCTCGTCAAGAGACCCAGTACTTC. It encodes CASSQVGARQETQYF.

In DNA form, the CDR3 reads TGTGCCAGCAGTGGTATGAGGGAAGAGACCCAGTACTTC. As protein: CASSGMREETQYF. The chain joins TRBV2 to TRBJ2-5; tentatively, D is TRBD2 (5 bases). Germline lookup yields CDR1 SNHLY and CDR2 FYNNEI. The CDR3 totals 13 residues. Trimming pared 4 bases from V and 3 bases from J, leaving 9 bases between.

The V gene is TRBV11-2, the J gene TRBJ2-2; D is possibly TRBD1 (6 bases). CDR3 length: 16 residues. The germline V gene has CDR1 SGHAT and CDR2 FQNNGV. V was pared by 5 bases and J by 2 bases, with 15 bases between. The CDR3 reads CASSPDSQINTGELFF. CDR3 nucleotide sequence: TGTGCCAGCAGCCCGGACAGTCAAATCAACACCGGGGAGCTGTTTTTT.

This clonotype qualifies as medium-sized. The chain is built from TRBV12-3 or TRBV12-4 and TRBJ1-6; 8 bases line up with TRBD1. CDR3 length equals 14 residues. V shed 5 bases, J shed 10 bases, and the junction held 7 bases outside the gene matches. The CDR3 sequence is CASSPGGGGSPLHF. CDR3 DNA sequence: TGTGCCAGCAGTCCAGGGGGCGGTGGATCACCCCTCCACTTT.

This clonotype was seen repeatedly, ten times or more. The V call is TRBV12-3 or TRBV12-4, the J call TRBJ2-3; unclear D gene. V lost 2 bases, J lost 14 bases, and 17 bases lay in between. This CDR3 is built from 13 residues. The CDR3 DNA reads TGTGCCAGCAGTTTACCCGGGCGAACGTCTCCGTATTTT. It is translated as CASSLPGRTSPYF.

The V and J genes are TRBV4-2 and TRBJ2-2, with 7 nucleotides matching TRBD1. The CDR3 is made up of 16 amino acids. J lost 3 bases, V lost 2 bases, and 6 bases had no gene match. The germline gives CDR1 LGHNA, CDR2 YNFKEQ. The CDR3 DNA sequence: TGTGCCAGCAGCCAAAGGGCAGGGGGAGACACCGGGGAGCTGTTTTTT. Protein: CASSQRAGGDTGELFF.

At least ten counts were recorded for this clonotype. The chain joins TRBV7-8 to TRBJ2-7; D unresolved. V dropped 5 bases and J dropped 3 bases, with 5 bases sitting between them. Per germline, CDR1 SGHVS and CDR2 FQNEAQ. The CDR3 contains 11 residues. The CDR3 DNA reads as TGTGCCAGCAGCCCGGGCTACGAGCAGTACTTC. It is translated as CASSPGYEQYF.

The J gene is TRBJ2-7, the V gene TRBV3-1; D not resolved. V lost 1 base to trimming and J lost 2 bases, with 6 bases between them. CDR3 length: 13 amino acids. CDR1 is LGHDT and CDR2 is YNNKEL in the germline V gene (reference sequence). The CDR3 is CASSQGVAYEQYF. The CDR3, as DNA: TGTGCCAGCAGCCAAGGGGTAGCCTACGAGCAGTACTTC.

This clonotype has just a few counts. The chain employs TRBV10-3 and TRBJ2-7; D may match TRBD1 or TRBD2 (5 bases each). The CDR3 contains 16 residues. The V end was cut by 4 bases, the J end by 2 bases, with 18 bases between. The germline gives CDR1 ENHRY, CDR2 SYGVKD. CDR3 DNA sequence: TGTGCCATCAGTGTGGAGGACATCACGGGGACCTACGAGCAGTACTTC. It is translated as CAISVEDITGTYEQYF.

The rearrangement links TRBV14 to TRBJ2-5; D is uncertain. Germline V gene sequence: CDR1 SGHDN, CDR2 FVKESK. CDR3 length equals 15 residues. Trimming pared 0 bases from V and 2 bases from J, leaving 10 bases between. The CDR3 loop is CASSQDIGPQETQYF. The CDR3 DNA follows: TGTGCCAGCAGCCAAGATATAGGTCCTCAAGAGACCCAGTACTTC.

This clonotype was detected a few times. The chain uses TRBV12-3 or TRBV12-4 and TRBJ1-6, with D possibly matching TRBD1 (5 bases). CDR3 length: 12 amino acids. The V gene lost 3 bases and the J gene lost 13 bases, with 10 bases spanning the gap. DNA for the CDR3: TGTGCCAGCAGTTTCGGGACCCGGCCCCTCCACTTT. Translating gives CASSFGTRPLHF.